This T cell receptor beta chain was profiled in a study of blood T cells in healthy people across ages. The wider study: Roughly one uniquely barcoded beta molecule per two T cells was captured.

This clonotype has only a few counts. A J-beta primer mix and a sample-barcoded 5' primer were used in a second PCR of roughly 6 to 11 cycles. From each sample, at least 2.5 million paired-end reads containing CDR3 were obtained. TCRdb recomputed calls from the 5' RACE reads with MiXCR, one row per CDR3 protein. The data show 500,000 to 700,000 distinct CDR3 sequences, with 25% to 30% seen just once and 15% to 18% held by the top ten. V lost 0 bases to trimming and J lost 1 base, with 7 bases between them. The CDR3 spans 15 residues. CDR1 is DFQATT and CDR2 is SNEGSKA in the germline V gene (reference sequence).

Sequencing was done on a sample of blood. The sequence was obtained from a woman of 80 years or more in good health. This chain joins TRBV20-1 and TRBJ1-6, with D hard to call. This CDR3 reads CSARDPDSYNSPLHF. The CDR3 DNA follows: TGCAGTGCTAGAGACCCAGATTCCTATAATTCACCCCTCCACTTT.